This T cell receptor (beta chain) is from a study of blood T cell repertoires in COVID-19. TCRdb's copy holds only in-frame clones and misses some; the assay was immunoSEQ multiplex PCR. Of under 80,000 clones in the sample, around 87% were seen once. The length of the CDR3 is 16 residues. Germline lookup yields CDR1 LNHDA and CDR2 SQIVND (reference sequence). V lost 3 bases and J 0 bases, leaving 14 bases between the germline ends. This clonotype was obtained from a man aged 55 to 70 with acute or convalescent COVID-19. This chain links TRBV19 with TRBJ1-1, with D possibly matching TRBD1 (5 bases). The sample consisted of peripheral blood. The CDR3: CASSMGWGRVNTEAFF. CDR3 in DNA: TGTGCCAGTAGTATGGGCTGGGGCCGTGTGAACACTGAAGCTTTCTTT.